Listed below are T cell receptor beta chains from one sample, sequenced in a study of T cell clones after liver transplantation. The assay was immunoSEQ multiplex PCR, and TCRdb's table has in-frame clones only and misses some. Of 72,000 or so clones listed, over 65% are singletons. The source was CD4+ T cells from blood, collected at the 22-month timepoint. The receptors here all came from a human patient who received a liver transplant. Some T cells may be graft donor cells. CDR3s include the opening cysteine and the closing phenylalanine or tryptophan. Each record gives: CDR3 DNA, CDR3 protein, D gene, CDR3 length, V gene, J gene, clone size. The D gene is left open where the match is weak. Clone size is shown for a subset of rows, as once, few, many or a class of expanded clone.

CDR3 DNA: TGTGCCAGCAGTATAGGAGACTACGAGCAGTACTTC; CDR3 protein: CASSIGDYEQYF; D gene: .; CDR3 length: 12; V gene: TRBV11-2; J gene: TRBJ2-7; clone size: few
CDR3 DNA: TGTGCCATCGGAGGGGACTTCACAGATACGCAGTATTTT; CDR3 protein: CAIGGDFTDTQYF; D gene: .; CDR3 length: 13; V gene: TRBV10-3; J gene: TRBJ2-3; clone size: .
CDR3 DNA: TGCGCCAGCAGCCAAGTAGGATCACCCCTCCACTTT; CDR3 protein: CASSQVGSPLHF; D gene: .; CDR3 length: 12; V gene: TRBV4-3; J gene: TRBJ1-6; clone size: once
CDR3 DNA: TGTGCCAGCAGTCCGCCGGTGCTCTCTGGAAACACCATATATTTT; CDR3 protein: CASSPPVLSGNTIYF; D gene: .; CDR3 length: 15; V gene: TRBV28; J gene: TRBJ1-3; clone size: .
CDR3 DNA: TGCAGCGTTGAAGATAAGGTAAATGAGCAGTTCTTC; CDR3 protein: CSVEDKVNEQFF; D gene: .; CDR3 length: 12; V gene: TRBV29-1; J gene: TRBJ2-1; clone size: few
CDR3 DNA: TGTGCCAGCAGCTTAGGCTCCGGGGTGGAGACCCAGTACTTC; CDR3 protein: CASSLGSGVETQYF; D gene: .; CDR3 length: 14; V gene: TRBV7-9; J gene: TRBJ2-5; clone size: .
CDR3 DNA: TGTGCCTGGAGTCCAGGAAACTCTGGGGCCAACGTCCTGACTTTC; CDR3 protein: CAWSPGNSGANVLTF; D gene: .; CDR3 length: 15; V gene: TRBV30; J gene: TRBJ2-6; clone size: .
CDR3 DNA: TGTGCCAGCAGCGCTACTCAGAACACTGAAGCTTTCTTT; CDR3 protein: CASSATQNTEAFF; D gene: .; CDR3 length: 13; V gene: TRBV2; J gene: TRBJ1-1; clone size: once
CDR3 DNA: TGTGCCAGCAGCCAAGATCTTTGGAACACTGAAGCTTTCTTT; CDR3 protein: CASSQDLWNTEAFF; D gene: .; CDR3 length: 14; V gene: TRBV4-2; J gene: TRBJ1-1; clone size: medium-sized
CDR3 DNA: TGTGCCAGCAGTTCGGGACAGGGAGACTATGGCTACACCTTC; CDR3 protein: CASSSGQGDYGYTF; D gene: TRBD1; CDR3 length: 14; V gene: TRBV28; J gene: TRBJ1-2; clone size: once
CDR3 DNA: TGTGCCAGCAGGGCGGGACAGGGGACTGGCTACACCTTC; CDR3 protein: CASRAGQGTGYTF; D gene: TRBD1; CDR3 length: 13; V gene: TRBV6-1; J gene: TRBJ1-2; clone size: .
CDR3 DNA: TGTGCCAGCAGCTTACACACTAGCGGGAGCACAGATACGCAGTATTTT; CDR3 protein: CASSLHTSGSTDTQYF; D gene: TRBD2; CDR3 length: 16; V gene: TRBV7-3; J gene: TRBJ2-3; clone size: .
CDR3 DNA: TGCGCCACCACGGCAGGGCACGTCAAGGATACGCAGTATTTT; CDR3 protein: CATTAGHVKDTQYF; D gene: .; CDR3 length: 14; V gene: TRBV5-1; J gene: TRBJ2-3; clone size: .
CDR3 DNA: TGCGCCAGCAGCTTGGGGACAGGGGCAGATACGCAGTATTTT; CDR3 protein: CASSLGTGADTQYF; D gene: TRBD1; CDR3 length: 14; V gene: TRBV5-1; J gene: TRBJ2-3; clone size: .
CDR3 DNA: TGTGCCAGTAGTGGCCCGGGGGGCGCGAACTATGGCTACACCTTC; CDR3 protein: CASSGPGGANYGYTF; D gene: .; CDR3 length: 15; V gene: TRBV19; J gene: TRBJ1-2; clone size: .
CDR3 DNA: TGTGCCAGCAGCTATAACAGGGGCGTCGGGAACACTGAAGCTTTCTTT; CDR3 protein: CASSYNRGVGNTEAFF; D gene: TRBD1; CDR3 length: 16; V gene: TRBV7-2; J gene: TRBJ1-1; clone size: .